This T cell receptor beta chain was observed in a study of OX40 agonist ivuxolimab in advanced cancers. Some clones are missing from TCRdb's copy, which holds only in-frame ones; the method was immunoSEQ multiplex PCR. The table records 75,000 to 95,000 clones, around 89% of them present only once. This clone was seen just once. Losses at the gene ends were 4 bases for V and 6 bases for J; bases not matched to a gene: 6. The CDR3 is 14 residues long. The germline V gene encodes CDR1 WSHSY and CDR2 SAAADI. This clonotype was sampled from an adult with an advanced solid tumor such as melanoma, head and neck, liver or kidney cancer. The chain has TRBV10-2 and TRBJ1-5, with 7 bases that match TRBD1. The specimen was CD4+ or CD8+ T cells sorted from blood, collected in a trial of the OX40 agonist ivuxolimab. CDR3 sequence reads: CASSGGQVGQPQHF. DNA for the CDR3: TGCGCCAGCAGTGGTGGACAGGTGGGTCAGCCCCAGCATTTT.